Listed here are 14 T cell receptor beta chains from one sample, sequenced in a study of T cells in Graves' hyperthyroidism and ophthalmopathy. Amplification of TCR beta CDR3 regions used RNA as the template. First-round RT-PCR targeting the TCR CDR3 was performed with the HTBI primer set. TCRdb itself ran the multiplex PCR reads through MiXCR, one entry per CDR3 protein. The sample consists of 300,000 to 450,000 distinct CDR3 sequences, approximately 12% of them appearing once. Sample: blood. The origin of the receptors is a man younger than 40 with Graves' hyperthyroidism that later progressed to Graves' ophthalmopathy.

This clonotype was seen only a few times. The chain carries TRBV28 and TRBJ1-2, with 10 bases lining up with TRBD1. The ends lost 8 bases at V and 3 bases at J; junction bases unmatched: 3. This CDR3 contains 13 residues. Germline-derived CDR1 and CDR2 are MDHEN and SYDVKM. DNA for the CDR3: TGTGCCAGCGGGACAGGGGCGCACTATGGCTACACCTTC. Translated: CASGTGAHYGYTF.

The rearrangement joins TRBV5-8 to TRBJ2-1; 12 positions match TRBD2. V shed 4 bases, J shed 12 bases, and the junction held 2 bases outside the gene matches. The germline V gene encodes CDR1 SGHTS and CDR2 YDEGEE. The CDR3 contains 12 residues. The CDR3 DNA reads TGTGCCAGCAGCGGGGGACTAGCGGGGCAGTTCTTC. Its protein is CASSGGLAGQFF. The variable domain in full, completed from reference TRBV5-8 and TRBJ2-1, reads EAGVTQSPTHLIKTRGQQATLRCSPISGHTSVYWYQQALGLGLQFLLWYDEGEERNRGNFPPRFSGRQFPNYSSELNVNALELEDSALYLCASSGGLAGQFFGPGTRLTVL.

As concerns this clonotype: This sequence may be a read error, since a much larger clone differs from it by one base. This CDR3 reads CASSKRQEALDEQYF. CDR3 in DNA: TGTGCCAGCAGCAAACGACAGGAGGCTCTCGACGAGCAGTACTTC. The chain carries TRBV7-9 and TRBJ2-7; maybe TRBD1 (6 bases). Germline V CDR1 and CDR2: SEHNR, FQNEAQ (reference sequence). This CDR3 region has 15 residues. V lost 5 bases to trimming and J lost 5 bases, with 19 bases between them.

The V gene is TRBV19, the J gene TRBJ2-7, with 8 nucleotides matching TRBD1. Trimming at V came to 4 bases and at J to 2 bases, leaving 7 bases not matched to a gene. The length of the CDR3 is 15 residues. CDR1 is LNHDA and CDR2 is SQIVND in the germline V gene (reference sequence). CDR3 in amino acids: CASSTAGTGTYEQYF. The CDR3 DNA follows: TGTGCCAGTAGTACCGCCGGGACAGGAACCTACGAGCAGTACTTC.

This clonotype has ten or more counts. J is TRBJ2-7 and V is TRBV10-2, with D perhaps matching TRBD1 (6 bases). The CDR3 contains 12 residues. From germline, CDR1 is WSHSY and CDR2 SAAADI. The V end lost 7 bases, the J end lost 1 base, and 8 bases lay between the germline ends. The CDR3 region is CASTGQSYEQYF. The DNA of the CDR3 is TGCGCCAGCACCGGACAGTCCTACGAGCAGTACTTC.

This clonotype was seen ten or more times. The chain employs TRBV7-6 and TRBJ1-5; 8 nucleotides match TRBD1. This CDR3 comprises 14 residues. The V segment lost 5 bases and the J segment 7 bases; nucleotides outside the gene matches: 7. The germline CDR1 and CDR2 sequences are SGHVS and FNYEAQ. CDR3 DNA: TGTGCCAGCAGCATAGGACAGGGATCGCAGCCCCAGCATTTT. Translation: CASSIGQGSQPQHF.

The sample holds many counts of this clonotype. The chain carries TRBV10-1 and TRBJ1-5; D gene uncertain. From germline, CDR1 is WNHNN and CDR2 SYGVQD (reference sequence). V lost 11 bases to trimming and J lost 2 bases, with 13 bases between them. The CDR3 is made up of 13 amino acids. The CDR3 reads CAAQSLCNQPQHF. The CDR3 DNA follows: TGCGCCGCCCAAAGCTTATGCAATCAGCCCCAGCATTTT.

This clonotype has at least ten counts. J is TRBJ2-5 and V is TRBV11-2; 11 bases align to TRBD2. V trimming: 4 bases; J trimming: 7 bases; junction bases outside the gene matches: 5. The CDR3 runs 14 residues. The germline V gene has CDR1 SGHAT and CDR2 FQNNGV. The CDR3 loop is CASSSGTSGLTQYF. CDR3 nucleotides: TGTGCCAGCAGCTCGGGGACTAGCGGTTTGACCCAGTACTTC.

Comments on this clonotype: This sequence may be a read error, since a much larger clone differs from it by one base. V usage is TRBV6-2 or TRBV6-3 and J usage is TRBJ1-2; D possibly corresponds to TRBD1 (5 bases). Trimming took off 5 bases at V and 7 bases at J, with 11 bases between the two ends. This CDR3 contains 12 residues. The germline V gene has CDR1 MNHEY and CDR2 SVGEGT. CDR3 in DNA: TGTGCCAGCAGTCTCCCGGGGGTTGGCTACACCTTC. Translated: CASSLPGVGYTF.

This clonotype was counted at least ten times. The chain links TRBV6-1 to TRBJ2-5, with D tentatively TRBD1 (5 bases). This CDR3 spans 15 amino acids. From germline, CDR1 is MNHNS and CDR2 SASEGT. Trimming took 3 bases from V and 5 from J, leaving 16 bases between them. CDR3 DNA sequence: TGTGCCAGCAGTGACCTGGGGCAGGGAACCGAGACCCAGTACTTC. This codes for CASSDLGQGTETQYF.

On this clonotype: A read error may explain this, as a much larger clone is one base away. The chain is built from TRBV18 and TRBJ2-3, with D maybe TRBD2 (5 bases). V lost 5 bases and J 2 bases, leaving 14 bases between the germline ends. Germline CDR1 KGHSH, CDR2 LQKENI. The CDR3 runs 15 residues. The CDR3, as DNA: TGTGCCAGCTCATTTAGCGAGATTAACACAGATACGCAGTATTTT. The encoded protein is CASSFSEINTDTQYF.

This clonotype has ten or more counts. The CDR3 nucleotides read TGTGCCAGCAGCTTGCTAGCGGGGGGGCCCTATGAGCAGTTCTTC. It encodes CASSLLAGGPYEQFF. The chain is built from TRBV5-5 and TRBJ2-1; the match to TRBD2 covers 12 bases. The V gene's germline CDR1 is SGHKS and CDR2 YYEKEE (reference sequence). The J segment lost 8 bases and the V segment lost 1 base, leaving 4 bases of the junction unmatched. This CDR3 is built from 15 residues.

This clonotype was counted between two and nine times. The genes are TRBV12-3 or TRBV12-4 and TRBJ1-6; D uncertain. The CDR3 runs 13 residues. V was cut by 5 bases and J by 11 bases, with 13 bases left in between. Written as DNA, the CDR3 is TGTGCCAGCAGTCCCGGACGCCCGGCACCCCTCCACTTT. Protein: CASSPGRPAPLHF.

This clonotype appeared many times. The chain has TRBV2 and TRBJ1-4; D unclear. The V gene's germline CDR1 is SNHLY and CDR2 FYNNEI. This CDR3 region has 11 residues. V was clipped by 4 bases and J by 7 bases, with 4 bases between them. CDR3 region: CASSVSEKLFF. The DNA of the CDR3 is TGTGCCAGCAGTGTTTCTGAAAAACTGTTTTTT.